This is a list of T cell receptor beta chains from one sample in a study of beta chain features in type 1 diabetes. The data were produced by immunoSEQ multiplex PCR, yet TCRdb's version contains in-frame clones alone and is incomplete. There are about 620,000 clones in the sample; 15% to 17% occur only once, and approximately 0.087% lies in the top ten. The sequencing sample was made of naive CD4+ T cells from blood. Every receptor here comes from a man aged 18 to 30 in good health. CDR3s leave out the opening cysteine and the closing phenylalanine or tryptophan. The order of the fields is J gene, clone size, V gene, CDR3 length, D gene, CDR3 protein. A D gene is named only where the DNA matches it firmly. Rows may omit the clone size; those that give it use once, few, many or a size class.

>TRBJ2-1|few|TRBV5-1|15|TRBD2
ASSSPAASGIHNEQF
>TRBJ1-2|few|TRBV19|8|.
AAGNYGYT
>TRBJ1-2|.|TRBV7-9|12|.
ASSLTGSNYGYT
>TRBJ1-1|few|TRBV7-2|13|.
ASSLEARLNTEAF
>TRBJ2-5|few|TRBV6-6|13|TRBD1
ASSSGTGGRETQY
>TRBJ2-5|few|TRBV10-3|17|.
AISERSRGGIKYQETQY
>TRBJ2-7|.|TRBV20-1|9|.
SASLGPLGR
>TRBJ1-2|.|TRBV29-1|10|.
SVVTGNYGYT
>TRBJ2-5|few|TRBV7-3|11|TRBD2
ASGLAGGETQY
>TRBJ1-1|few|TRBV6-5|8|.
ASRATEAF
>TRBJ2-7|.|TRBV28|14|TRBD1
ASSFARGPRTYEQY